Listed below are T cell receptor beta chains from one sample, sequenced in a study of T cell responses to AZD1222 COVID-19 vaccine. The protocol was immunoSEQ multiplex PCR, while the TCRdb copy is restricted to in-frame clones and leaves out a portion. The profile shows over 130,000 clones, 90% to 95% of them singletons. Sequenced material: peripheral blood, taken on day 0 of AZD1222 vaccination. These receptors were taken from an adult in good health. CDR3s include the opening cysteine and the closing phenylalanine or tryptophan. The D gene is left open where the match is weak. Expanded clones get a size class; other rows say once, few or many, or leave the size out.

J: TRBJ1-2; size: -; length: 14; V: TRBV6-5; D: TRBD1; CDR3: CASSRTGSPYGYTF; DNA: TGTGCCAGCAGTCGGACAGGGAGCCCCTATGGCTACACCTTC
J: TRBJ1-2; size: -; length: 13; V: TRBV12-3/TRBV12-4; D: -; CDR3: CASSHPNGGGYTF; DNA: TGTGCCAGCAGCCATCCTAATGGTGGTGGCTACACCTTC
J: TRBJ2-7; size: -; length: 11; V: TRBV12-3/TRBV12-4; D: -; CDR3: CASSSVYEQYF; DNA: TGTGCCAGCAGTTCTGTTTACGAGCAGTACTTC
J: TRBJ1-1; size: -; length: 15; V: TRBV18; D: TRBD1; CDR3: CASSPRDSGVTEAFF; DNA: TGTGCCAGCTCGCCAAGGGACAGTGGGGTAACTGAAGCTTTCTTT
J: TRBJ2-2; size: -; length: 15; V: TRBV7-8; D: -; CDR3: CASSLMGVGAGELFF; DNA: TGTGCCAGCAGCTTAATGGGGGTTGGCGCCGGGGAGCTGTTTTTT
J: TRBJ2-7; size: -; length: 13; V: TRBV2; D: TRBD2; CDR3: CASTTGREGEQYF; DNA: TGTGCCAGCACTACTGGTAGGGAGGGCGAGCAGTACTTC
J: TRBJ1-6; size: -; length: 12; V: TRBV19; D: TRBD1; CDR3: CASSRQGSPLHF; DNA: TGTGCCAGTAGTCGACAGGGGTCACCCCTCCACTTT
J: TRBJ2-5; size: -; length: 13; V: TRBV6-5; D: -; CDR3: CATRRQIWETQYF; DNA: TGTGCCACCAGGCGGCAGATCTGGGAGACCCAGTACTTC
J: TRBJ1-2; size: -; length: 13; V: TRBV4-3; D: -; CDR3: CASSQDRRSGYTF; DNA: TGCGCCAGCAGCCAAGACCGTCGTTCTGGCTACACCTTC
J: TRBJ1-5; size: -; length: 14; V: TRBV18; D: TRBD1; CDR3: CASSQQGKDQPQHF; DNA: TGTGCCAGCTCTCAACAGGGGAAGGATCAGCCCCAGCATTTT
J: TRBJ2-5; size: -; length: 13; V: TRBV10-2; D: TRBD2; CDR3: CASQAGPQETQYF; DNA: TGCGCCAGTCAAGCGGGGCCCCAAGAGACCCAGTACTTC
J: TRBJ1-2; size: -; length: 14; V: TRBV2; D: TRBD1; CDR3: CASSSRTGDYGYTF; DNA: TGTGCCAGCAGTAGCCGGACAGGGGACTATGGCTACACCTTC
J: TRBJ2-5; size: once; length: 18; V: TRBV5-1; D: TRBD2; CDR3: CASSTGLAVLPAGETQYF; DNA: TGCGCCAGCAGCACCGGACTAGCGGTTCTTCCCGCGGGAGAGACCCAGTACTTC
J: TRBJ2-1; size: -; length: 17; V: TRBV25-1; D: TRBD2; CDR3: CASSDWTSGRAVKEQFF; DNA: TGTGCCAGCAGTGATTGGACTAGCGGGAGGGCCGTAAAGGAGCAGTTCTTC
J: TRBJ1-5; size: -; length: 12; V: TRBV3-1/TRBV3-2; D: -; CDR3: CASSRAGQPQHF; DNA: TGTGCCAGCAGCCGGGCGGGTCAGCCCCAGCATTTT
J: TRBJ2-7; size: -; length: 16; V: TRBV6-1; D: TRBD1; CDR3: CASSEFVRTGDYEQYF; DNA: TGTGCCAGCAGTGAATTTGTGAGGACAGGGGACTACGAGCAGTACTTC
J: TRBJ2-5; size: -; length: 14; V: TRBV29-1; D: TRBD1; CDR3: CSVVRQGAQETQYF; DNA: TGCAGCGTTGTTCGACAGGGAGCCCAAGAGACCCAGTACTTC
J: TRBJ1-2; size: -; length: 12; V: TRBV10-3; D: -; CDR3: CANRDIYRGYTF; DNA: TGTGCCAACCGGGACATTTACAGGGGCTACACCTTC
J: TRBJ1-3; size: -; length: 17; V: TRBV10-3; D: -; CDR3: CAISEYDVGRAGNTIYF; DNA: TGTGCCATCAGTGAGTACGATGTTGGCAGGGCTGGAAACACCATATATTTT
J: TRBJ1-2; size: few; length: 16; V: TRBV19; D: -; CDR3: CASSIGGGSNNYGYTF; DNA: TGTGCCAGTAGTATAGGAGGCGGCAGCAACAACTATGGCTACACCTTC
J: TRBJ1-2; size: -; length: 14; V: TRBV7-9; D: -; CDR3: CASGEGTNFYGYTF; DNA: TGTGCCAGCGGGGAAGGGACAAACTTCTATGGCTACACCTTC
J: TRBJ2-2; size: -; length: 14; V: TRBV10-3; D: TRBD1; CDR3: CAIRGTGGTGELFF; DNA: TGTGCCATCCGGGGGACAGGGGGCACCGGGGAGCTGTTTTTT
J: TRBJ2-7; size: -; length: 14; V: TRBV5-1; D: TRBD2; CDR3: CASSSGLAGYEQYF; DNA: TGCGCCAGCAGCTCCGGACTAGCGGGCTACGAGCAGTACTTC
J: TRBJ1-3; size: -; length: 17; V: TRBV2; D: TRBD1; CDR3: CASSPRQGLFSGNTIYF; DNA: TGTGCCAGCAGCCCGAGACAGGGCCTTTTCTCTGGAAACACCATATATTTT
J: TRBJ2-2; size: -; length: 15; V: TRBV18; D: -; CDR3: CASSPPGPNTGELFF; DNA: TGTGCCAGCTCACCACCGGGACCGAACACCGGGGAGCTGTTTTTT
J: TRBJ2-7; size: -; length: 13; V: TRBV2; D: -; CDR3: CASSDFPGYEQYF; DNA: TGTGCCAGCAGTGATTTTCCGGGGTACGAGCAGTACTTC
J: TRBJ2-3; size: -; length: 11; V: TRBV28; D: -; CDR3: CASSLLDTQYF; DNA: TGTGCCAGCAGTTTACTCGATACGCAGTATTTT
J: TRBJ2-3; size: -; length: 16; V: TRBV7-2; D: -; CDR3: CASSLFGGGTKDTQYF; DNA: TGTGCCAGCAGCTTATTCGGGGGTGGAACGAAAGATACGCAGTATTTT
J: TRBJ2-3; size: -; length: 13; V: TRBV6-4; D: -; CDR3: CASSVEVSDTQYF; DNA: TGTGCCAGCAGTGTCGAGGTATCAGATACGCAGTATTTT
J: TRBJ1-2; size: -; length: 14; V: TRBV28; D: TRBD1; CDR3: CASLSGQLNYGYTF; DNA: TGTGCCAGCCTATCGGGACAGCTTAACTATGGCTACACCTTC
J: TRBJ1-2; size: -; length: 15; V: TRBV2; D: TRBD1; CDR3: CASRETGTEAYGYTF; DNA: TGTGCCAGCAGAGAAACCGGGACAGAGGCCTATGGCTACACCTTC
J: TRBJ1-1; size: -; length: 16; V: TRBV5-6; D: -; CDR3: CASSLDGRRINTEAFF; DNA: TGTGCCAGCAGCTTGGACGGTCGTCGGATCAACACTGAAGCTTTCTTT
J: TRBJ1-1; size: -; length: 12; V: TRBV13; D: -; CDR3: CASSLRRAEAFF; DNA: TGTGCCAGCAGCTTAAGGAGGGCTGAAGCTTTCTTT
J: TRBJ2-7; size: -; length: 15; V: TRBV6-2/TRBV6-3; D: -; CDR3: CASSQQGATLREQYF; DNA: TGTGCCAGCAGTCAACAAGGGGCTACGCTACGGGAGCAGTACTTC
J: TRBJ1-1; size: -; length: 14; V: TRBV5-1; D: -; CDR3: CASSLAGAVTEAFF; DNA: TGCGCCAGCAGCTTGGCCGGGGCGGTTACTGAAGCTTTCTTT
J: TRBJ1-2; size: -; length: 14; V: TRBV15; D: -; CDR3: CATSREGLDGGYTF; DNA: TGTGCCACCAGCAGAGAAGGGCTCGATGGGGGCTACACCTTC
J: TRBJ2-2; size: -; length: 16; V: TRBV7-8; D: TRBD2; CDR3: CASSPGLAANTGELFF; DNA: TGTGCCAGCAGCCCAGGACTAGCGGCGAACACCGGGGAGCTGTTTTTT
J: TRBJ1-2; size: -; length: 17; V: TRBV6-2/TRBV6-3; D: -; CDR3: CASSDRLRVTRGDGYTF; DNA: TGTGCCAGCAGTGACCGGCTCCGGGTCACCCGCGGGGATGGCTACACCTTC
J: TRBJ1-2; size: few; length: 11; V: TRBV6-2/TRBV6-3; D: -; CDR3: CASSYGYGYTF; DNA: TGTGCCAGCAGTTACGGCTATGGCTACACCTTC
J: TRBJ2-3; size: -; length: 14; V: TRBV18; D: -; CDR3: CASSPGISTDTQYF; DNA: TGTGCCAGCTCACCTGGTATAAGCACAGATACGCAGTATTTT
J: TRBJ1-3; size: -; length: 14; V: TRBV7-2; D: -; CDR3: CASSLSSRGNTIYF; DNA: TGTGCCAGCAGCTTGAGTTCTCGCGGAAACACCATATATTTT
J: TRBJ2-5; size: -; length: 14; V: TRBV5-1; D: -; CDR3: CASTTAGLQETQYF; DNA: TGCGCCAGCACCACTGCGGGGCTTCAAGAGACCCAGTACTTC
J: TRBJ2-7; size: -; length: 14; V: TRBV29-1; D: -; CDR3: CSVEAGTPSYEQYF; DNA: TGCAGCGTTGAAGCCGGGACCCCATCCTACGAGCAGTACTTC
J: TRBJ2-7; size: -; length: 13; V: TRBV5-1; D: TRBD2; CDR3: CASSLGLDSGQYF; DNA: TGCGCCAGCAGCCTGGGACTAGACTCTGGGCAGTACTTC
J: TRBJ2-6; size: once; length: 13; V: TRBV28; D: -; CDR3: CASSLTGANVLTF; DNA: TGTGCCAGCAGCCTTACTGGGGCCAACGTCCTGACTTTC
J: TRBJ2-5; size: -; length: 16; V: TRBV7-2; D: TRBD1; CDR3: CASSFYRGRNQETQYF; DNA: TGTGCCAGCAGCTTTTACAGGGGAAGAAACCAAGAGACCCAGTACTTC
J: TRBJ2-7; size: -; length: 13; V: TRBV6-5; D: TRBD2; CDR3: CASSYSRETEQYF; DNA: TGTGCCAGCAGTTACTCGCGGGAGACTGAGCAGTACTTC
J: TRBJ1-4; size: once; length: 14; V: TRBV6-1; D: TRBD1; CDR3: CASRGTATNEKLFF; DNA: TGTGCCAGCAGAGGGACAGCCACTAATGAAAAACTGTTTTTT